This T cell receptor (beta chain) was sequenced in a study of T cell responses to AZD1222 COVID-19 vaccine. This CDR3 has 11 residues. Looked up from germline, CDR1 is MNHNS and CDR2 is SASEGT. V was cut by 0 bases and J by 8 bases, with 1 base left in between. The table came from immunoSEQ multiplex PCR; TCRdb's copy has only in-frame clones and leaves some out. The table lists about 160,000 clones, approximately 88% of them singletons. As to this clone: Its antigen is as yet unknown.

Study-wide results and caveats: Baseline seropositivity occurred in only a handful of AZD1222 recipients.

This TCR derives from an adult who received the AZD1222 COVID-19 vaccine. Sequencing was performed on peripheral blood, taken 28 days after the second AZD1222 dose. The V gene is TRBV6-1, the J gene TRBJ2-2; D remains unclear. The CDR3 here is CASSEAGELFF. For the CDR3, the DNA is TGTGCCAGCAGTGAAGCGGGGGAGCTGTTTTTT.